This is a list of T cell receptor beta chains from one sample in a study of blood T cell repertoires in COVID-19. TCRdb keeps only in-frame clones here, not all; method: immunoSEQ multiplex PCR. The sample consists of about 120,000 clones, less than 90% of them appearing once. The sequenced material came from peripheral blood. The receptors originated from a man in his thirties or forties with acute or convalescent COVID-19. CDR3s include the opening cysteine and the closing phenylalanine or tryptophan. D genes are given only for firm matches. The size entry is marked missing in some rows and otherwise reads once, few, many or a size class.

NA	TRBJ1-1	NA	TRBV5-1	TGCGCCAGCAGCAACGGGGAGAACACTGAAGCTTTCTTT	CASSNGENTEAFF
NA	TRBJ2-7	NA	TRBV10-1	TGCGCCAGCAGCGCTAATACAGGGTGCGTGCGGGAGCAGTACTTC	CASSANTGCVREQYF
TRBD2	TRBJ2-1	NA	TRBV11-3	TGTGCCAGCAGCGGCGGGACTAGCGGCCCCCTCTACAATGAGCAGTTCTTC	CASSGGTSGPLYNEQFF
NA	TRBJ2-1	NA	TRBV6-8	TGTGCCAGCAGTTCCCTACGACATCTGTCTCAATGTGAGCAGTTCTTC	CASSSLRHLSQCEQFF
NA	TRBJ1-1	NA	TRBV9	TGTGCCAGCAGCGTAGGACAGATGAACACTGAAGCTTTCTTT	CASSVGQMNTEAFF
TRBD1	TRBJ2-5	NA	TRBV7-3	TGTGCCAGCAGCCTAGGGACAGTGGGCCCGGAGACCCAGTACTTC	CASSLGTVGPETQYF
TRBD1	TRBJ2-3	NA	TRBV7-6	TGTGCCAGCAGCCCCCGGGACAGATGGGCAGATACGCAGTATTTT	CASSPRDRWADTQYF
NA	TRBJ1-6	NA	TRBV27	TGTGCCAGCAGTTTATTGGGACAAATTAATTCACCCCTCCACTTT	CASSLLGQINSPLHF
NA	TRBJ2-3	NA	TRBV5-6	TGTGCCAGCAGCTTGCCGGGGGGCACAGATACGCAGTATTTT	CASSLPGGTDTQYF
NA	TRBJ2-7	NA	TRBV18	TGTGCCAGCTCAGGGCAGGGGAGAGACGAGCAGTACTTC	CASSGQGRDEQYF
TRBD1	TRBJ1-2	few	TRBV6-5	TGTGCCAGCAGTTCCTGGGGGGACAGAAGCACCTACACCTTC	CASSSWGDRSTYTF
TRBD1	TRBJ2-7	NA	TRBV5-1	TGCGCCAGCAGCTTGGCAGGGACAGGGGGCTACGAGCAGTACTTC	CASSLAGTGGYEQYF